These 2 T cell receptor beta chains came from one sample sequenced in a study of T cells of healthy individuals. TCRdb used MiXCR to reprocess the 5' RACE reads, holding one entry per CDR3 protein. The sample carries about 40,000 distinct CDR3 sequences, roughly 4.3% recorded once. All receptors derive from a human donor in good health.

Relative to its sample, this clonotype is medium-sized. The DNA for the CDR3 is TGCAGTGCTCCTAGCGGGAGAAAGCCCAATGAGCAGTTCTTC. Protein product: CSAPSGRKPNEQFF. The V call is TRBV20-1, the J call TRBJ2-1, with TRBD2 matching over 10 bases. The ends lost 5 bases at V and 6 bases at J; junction bases unmatched: 7. The germline CDR1 and CDR2 sequences are DFQATT and SNEGSKA (reference sequence). The CDR3 extends over 14 amino acids.

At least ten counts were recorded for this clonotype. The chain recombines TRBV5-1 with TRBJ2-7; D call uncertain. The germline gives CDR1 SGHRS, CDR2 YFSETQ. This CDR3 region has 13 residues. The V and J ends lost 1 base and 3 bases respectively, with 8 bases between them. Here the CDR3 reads CASSLQGNYEQYF. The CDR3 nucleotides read TGCGCCAGCAGCTTGCAAGGGAACTACGAGCAGTACTTC.